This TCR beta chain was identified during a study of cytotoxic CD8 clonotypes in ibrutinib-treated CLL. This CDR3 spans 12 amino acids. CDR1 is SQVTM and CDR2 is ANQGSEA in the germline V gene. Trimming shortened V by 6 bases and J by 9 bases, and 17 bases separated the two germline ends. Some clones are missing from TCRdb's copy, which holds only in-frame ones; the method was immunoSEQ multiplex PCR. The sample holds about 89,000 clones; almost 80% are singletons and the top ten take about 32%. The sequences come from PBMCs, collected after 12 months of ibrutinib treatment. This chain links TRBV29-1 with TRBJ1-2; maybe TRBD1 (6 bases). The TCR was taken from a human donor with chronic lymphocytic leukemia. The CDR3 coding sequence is TGCAGCGTCCGGGCAGGGGCCGAGAGCTACACCTTC. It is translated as CSVRAGAESYTF.